Reported below is one TCR beta chain. The data are from a study of technical replicates of blood from a few donors. The table came from immunoSEQ multiplex PCR; TCRdb's copy has only in-frame clones and leaves some out. The sample lists 75,000 to 95,000 clones; about 95% were seen once. The CDR3 length is 15 residues. Deletions cut 0 bases from V and 0 bases from J, with 10 bases between. Per the germline V gene, CDR1 is SGDLS and CDR2 is YYNGEE. The sequenced material came from T cells isolated from PBMCs. The J gene is TRBJ2-7, the V gene TRBV9; TRBD2 might be the D (6 bases). This sequence was found in a human donor in good health. CDR3 protein: CASSVGDLSSYEQYF. The CDR3 DNA reads TGTGCCAGCAGCGTAGGGGACTTGAGCTCCTACGAGCAGTACTTC.